This passage covers 23 T cell receptor beta chains from one sample sequenced in a study of T-cell reconstitution after alpha-beta-depleted transplantation in children. Unique molecular identifiers were built into the TCRbeta library. TCRdb reanalysed the PCR reads using MiXCR and keeps one entry per CDR3 protein. In the table there are 670,000 or so distinct CDR3 sequences, about an eighth of which are singletons. The sample here was PBMCs, taken before TCRalphabeta/CD19-depleted stem cell transplant. These receptors were collected from a girl aged 2 to 10 with congenital amegakaryocytic thrombocytopenia, due to receive a stem cell transplant.

This clonotype was seen a few times. The chain employs TRBV5-1 and TRBJ2-1; D perhaps matches TRBD2 (6 bases). CDR1 and CDR2 from the germline V gene are SGHRS and YFSETQ. CDR3 length: 15 amino acids. Trimming cost V 1 base and J 5 bases, with 13 bases left between them. The CDR3 spells CASSLSSGRDNEQFF. The CDR3 DNA is TGCGCCAGCAGCTTGTCAAGCGGGCGAGACAATGAGCAGTTCTTC.

This clonotype was observed once. The chain employs TRBV5-6 and TRBJ1-1; 8 bases match TRBD1. V shed 4 bases and J 1 base; nucleotides not matched to a gene: 6. The germline V gene has CDR1 SGHDT and CDR2 YYEEEE. CDR3 length equals 15 residues. CDR3 DNA sequence: TGTGCCAGCAGCGTTGCCGGACAGGGGAACACTGAAGCTTTCTTT. Its protein is CASSVAGQGNTEAFF.

The chain couples TRBV4-1 to TRBJ2-4; 7 bases fit TRBD1. Trimming cost V 1 base and J 8 bases; bases outside gene matches: 14. The V gene's germline CDR1 is MGHRA and CDR2 YSYEKL. The CDR3 contains 17 residues. CDR3 sequence: CASSQGQGNRGRDIQYF. DNA for the CDR3: TGCGCCAGCAGCCAAGGACAGGGAAACAGGGGTAGGGACATTCAGTACTTC.

This clonotype was seen more than once but under ten times. The CDR3 spells CASSIVRYNEQFF. CDR3 DNA sequence: TGTGCCAGCAGTATAGTCAGATACAATGAGCAGTTCTTC. This chain links TRBV2 with TRBJ2-1, with D hard to call. CDR1 SNHLY and CDR2 FYNNEI come from the germline V gene. The CDR3 extends over 13 amino acids. V was trimmed by 5 bases and J by 4 bases, leaving 9 bases between them.

This clonotype came up many times. The rearrangement joins TRBV20-1 to TRBJ2-1; no clear D. V lost 5 bases, J lost 0 bases, and 8 bases lay in between. The CDR3 is 13 residues long. Germline CDR1 DFQATT, CDR2 SNEGSKA (reference sequence). CDR3 coding DNA: TGCAGTGCTCTCATGAGCTCCTACAATGAGCAGTTCTTC. Encoded protein: CSALMSSYNEQFF.

This clonotype was seen a handful of times. The genes are TRBV24-1 and TRBJ2-5, with no clear D. This CDR3 is 15 amino acids long. Germline assignment: CDR1 KGHDR and CDR2 SFDVKD. V was pared by 0 bases and J by 0 bases, with 7 bases between. The CDR3 DNA follows: TGTGCCACCAGTGATTTGGGACCCTACCAAGAGACCCAGTACTTC. Amino acids: CATSDLGPYQETQYF.

This clonotype was seen repeatedly, ten times or more. This chain joins TRBV5-1 and TRBJ1-2; D not resolved. Germline CDR1 SGHRS, CDR2 YFSETQ. The CDR3 consists of 14 residues. V shed 0 bases and J shed 4 bases, with 10 bases lying between them. This chain's CDR3 is CASSLEAGIYGYTF. The DNA of the CDR3 is TGCGCCAGCAGCTTGGAAGCGGGTATCTATGGCTACACCTTC. The whole variable domain, filled in from reference TRBV5-1 and TRBJ1-2, reads KAGVTQTPRYLIKTRGQQVTLSCSPISGHRSVSWYQQTPGQGLQFLFEYFSETQRNKGNFPGRFSGRQFSNSRSEMNVSTLELGDSALYLCASSLEAGIYGYTFGSGTRLTVV.

The chain joins TRBV20-1 to TRBJ2-1, with a possible D match to TRBD2 (6 bases). Trimming took off 8 bases at V and 0 bases at J, with 17 bases between the two ends. The CDR3 runs to 15 residues. Germline assignment: CDR1 DFQATT and CDR2 SNEGSKA (reference sequence). CDR3 region: CSFLAEQVSYNEQFF. In DNA, the CDR3 is TGCAGTTTTTTAGCGGAACAGGTCTCCTACAATGAGCAGTTCTTC.

This clonotype was detected ten times or more. The CDR3 here is CASSFSGGGTDTQYF. CDR3 in DNA: TGTGCCAGCAGTTTCTCAGGGGGAGGCACAGATACGCAGTATTTT. The V call is TRBV12-3 or TRBV12-4, the J call TRBJ2-3; 7 positions match TRBD1. The CDR3 loop spans 15 amino acids. After removal of 3 bases from V and 1 base from J, the junction contained 4 bases not matched to a gene.

This clonotype was counted many times. The gene calls are TRBV5-6 and TRBJ2-1; 7 nucleotides line up with TRBD2. The CDR3 sequence is 16 residues long. V trimming: 4 bases; J trimming: 7 bases; junction bases outside the gene matches: 14. Germline CDR1 and CDR2: SGHDT and YYEEEE. The CDR3 DNA is TGTGCCAGCAGCGGCTTCCCGGGACTAAAAAGGAATGAGCAGTTCTTC. Translation gives CASSGFPGLKRNEQFF.

V is TRBV12-3 or TRBV12-4 and J is TRBJ2-7, with D perhaps matching TRBD1 or TRBD2 (5 bases each). The CDR3 consists of 13 residues. With 5 bases removed from V and 3 bases from J, the gap between germline ends came to 11 bases. The DNA of the CDR3 is TGTGCCAGCAGTCGGGGCATTTACTACGAGCAGTACTTC. It is translated as CASSRGIYYEQYF.

Only one count was recorded for this clonotype. V is TRBV12-3 or TRBV12-4 and J is TRBJ2-2; 7 nucleotides match TRBD2. CDR3 length equals 15 residues. The V segment lost 6 bases and the J segment 5 bases; nucleotides outside the gene matches: 9. The CDR3 region has the DNA TGTGCCAGCAGGCCCCCGACTAGCCCAACCGGGGAGCTGTTTTTT. Protein sequence: CASRPPTSPTGELFF.

This clonotype was recorded many times. V usage is TRBV5-1 and J usage is TRBJ2-3; TRBD2 agrees at 13 bases. V was pared by 1 base and J by 2 bases, with 13 bases of the junction left unmatched. Per germline, CDR1 SGHRS and CDR2 YFSETQ. The CDR3 contains 20 residues. CDR3 bases: TGCGCCAGCAGCTTGAGAGGGACTAGCGGGAACCTCCATCCCACAGATACGCAGTATTTT. Its protein is CASSLRGTSGNLHPTDTQYF.

This sequence joins TRBV3-1 and TRBJ2-7; TRBD2 agrees at 8 bases. The germline CDR1 and CDR2 sequences are LGHDT and YNNKEL (reference sequence). This CDR3 contains 15 residues. Trimming cost V 4 bases and J 5 bases; bases outside gene matches: 10. The CDR3 bases are TGTGCCAGCAGCCTTCGGGAGCGGGAGAGCGACGAGCAGTACTTC. Residues: CASSLRERESDEQYF.

CDR3 DNA sequence: TGCGCCAGCAGCGCCCAGGGGTACCCCTACGAGCAGTACTTC. Its protein is CASSAQGYPYEQYF. The chain is built from TRBV5-1 and TRBJ2-7; a possible D gene is TRBD1 (6 bases). The V end lost 4 bases, the J end lost 2 bases, and 13 bases lay between the germline ends. The CDR3 runs 14 residues. Germline CDR1 SGHRS, CDR2 YFSETQ.

Ten or more counts support this clonotype. The V and J genes are TRBV5-1 and TRBJ2-7, with 11 positions matching TRBD2. V was clipped by 1 base and J by 6 bases; unmatched bases: 18. Germline V gene sequence: CDR1 SGHRS, CDR2 YFSETQ. The CDR3 has 19 amino acids. CDR3 sequence: CASSLKVLAGEGVLREQYF. CDR3 in DNA: TGCGCCAGCAGCTTGAAAGTACTAGCGGGAGAAGGTGTTTTACGCGAGCAGTACTTC.

This clonotype was found many times. This chain links TRBV11-1 with TRBJ1-1, with TRBD1 identical over 7 bases. The CDR3 totals 12 residues. The germline V gene has CDR1 SGHAT and CDR2 FQDESV (reference sequence). V gave up 4 bases and J gave up 5 bases; unmatched junction bases: 1. In nucleotides, the CDR3 is TGTGCCAGCAGCTCGACAGGGACTGAAGCTTTCTTT. Protein product: CASSSTGTEAFF.

This clonotype was observed a handful of times. This sequence joins TRBV2 and TRBJ2-2; D is ambiguous. Trimming took off 7 bases at V and 4 bases at J, with 13 bases between the two ends. Germline CDR1 is SNHLY and CDR2 is FYNNEI. This CDR3 spans 14 amino acids. Here the CDR3 reads CASNERGSTGELFF. DNA for the CDR3: TGTGCCAGCAATGAGAGAGGCTCCACCGGGGAGCTGTTTTTT.

This clonotype was counted many times. The V call is TRBV12-3 or TRBV12-4, the J call TRBJ2-2; D not certain. V was cut by 6 bases and J by 1 base, with 6 bases left in between. The length of the CDR3 is 13 residues. The CDR3 nucleotides are TGTGCCAGCAGCATGGGGAACACCGGGGAGCTGTTTTTT. Translation: CASSMGNTGELFF.

This clonotype showed up just a few times. The chain employs TRBV20-1 and TRBJ2-2; perhaps D is TRBD1 or TRBD2 (5 bases each). With 6 bases removed from V and 1 base from J, the gap between germline ends came to 9 bases. The CDR3 extends over 13 amino acids. Germline V lookup: CDR1 DFQATT, CDR2 SNEGSKA (reference sequence). The CDR3, as DNA: TGCAGTGCCAGGGACCAGAACACCGGGGAGCTGTTTTTT. Translated, it gives CSARDQNTGELFF.

The V and J genes are TRBV27 and TRBJ2-1, with 13 bases fitting TRBD2. The length of the CDR3 is 19 residues. Germline V gene data show CDR1 as MNHEY and CDR2 as SMNVEV (reference sequence). The V gene end was trimmed by 10 bases and the J gene end by 6 bases; junction bases not matched to a gene: 21. The CDR3 loop is CATRTGTSGKKKGFNEQFF. The CDR3 DNA sequence: TGTGCCACCCGTACCGGGACTAGCGGGAAAAAGAAAGGTTTCAATGAGCAGTTCTTC.

The chain joins TRBV5-1 to TRBJ2-2; 7 bases are shared with TRBD1. After removal of 7 bases from V and 7 bases from J, the junction contained 10 bases not matched to a gene. This CDR3 region has 14 residues. CDR1 and CDR2 from the germline V gene are SGHRS and YFSETQ. The CDR3 sequence: CASRPTGSDGELFF. Written as DNA, the CDR3 is TGCGCCAGCCGTCCGACAGGGTCGGACGGGGAGCTGTTTTTT.

A few counts support this clonotype. The rearrangement links TRBV12-3 or TRBV12-4 to TRBJ2-7; D tentatively reads TRBD1 or TRBD2 (6 bases each). V was clipped by 3 bases and J by 3 bases, with 12 bases between them. This CDR3 has 14 amino acids. The CDR3 DNA follows: TGTGCCAGCAGTTTCGGGGGCGTGGGCTACGAGCAGTACTTC. As protein: CASSFGGVGYEQYF.